Presented here are 16 T cell receptor beta chains from one specimen sequenced in a study of glioma-infiltrating T cells after dendritic cell vaccination. Measured with immunoSEQ multiplex PCR; TCRdb has only the in-frame clones, and not every one. The data hold approximately 99,000 clones, with around 80% observed a single time. Time point specified: after dendritic cell vaccination, including at tumor progression/relapse. Sample: blood, taken after dendritic cell vaccination. Receptors were obtained from a human donor with glioblastoma.

This clone has a count of ten or more. The chain has TRBV7-3 and TRBJ1-1; D is perhaps TRBD1 (6 bases). V lost 4 bases and J 1 base, leaving 7 bases between the germline ends. From germline, CDR1 is SGHTA and CDR2 FQGTGA. The CDR3 has 13 amino acids. CDR3 sequence (DNA): TGTGCCAGCAGCTCCAGGGGGAACACTGAAGCTTTCTTT. The encoded protein is CASSSRGNTEAFF.

This clone was seen a handful of times. The gene calls are TRBV7-3 and TRBJ2-2; 10 nucleotides match TRBD2. Germline V gene sequence: CDR1 SGHTA, CDR2 FQGTGA. V dropped 5 bases and J dropped 4; count of bases not matched to a gene: 7. The CDR3 covers 16 residues. CDR3 sequence: CASSPLAGAPTGELFF. The CDR3 DNA is TGTGCCAGCAGCCCTCTAGCGGGGGCGCCCACCGGGGAGCTGTTTTTT.

The chain combines TRBV29-1 with TRBJ2-3, with D possibly matching TRBD2 (5 bases). The CDR3 is made up of 13 amino acids. Germline assignment: CDR1 SQVTM and CDR2 ANQGSEA. V was cut by 4 bases and J by 0 bases, with 8 bases left in between. CDR3 sequence (DNA): TGCAGCGTTGTCCGGGGTAGCACAGATACGCAGTATTTT. This gives the protein CSVVRGSTDTQYF.

This clone turned up a few times. The chain couples TRBV6-5 to TRBJ1-5, with D hard to call. The ends were cut back, 5 bases at V and 9 bases at J, with 11 bases in the middle. In germline, CDR1 is MNHEY, CDR2 SVGAGI. The CDR3 loop spans 12 amino acids. The CDR3, as DNA: TGTGCCAGCAGTACAGCGGTGGGGCCCCAGCATTTT. Protein: CASSTAVGPQHF.

The rearrangement uses TRBV6-5 and TRBJ1-1; D gene uncertain. Germline values: CDR1 MNHEY, CDR2 SVGAGI. This CDR3 has 13 amino acids. Trimming removed 10 bases at V and 1 base at J, with 13 bases between. The CDR3 loop reads CATRGPWNTEAFF. In nucleotides, the CDR3 is TGTGCCACTCGAGGTCCCTGGAACACTGAAGCTTTCTTT.

This chain links TRBV10-3 with TRBJ1-1; weak D call: TRBD1 (5 bases). The V and J ends lost 3 bases and 1 base respectively, with 9 bases between them. This CDR3 is built from 14 residues. CDR1 is ENHRY, CDR2 SYGVKD, per germline. In nucleotides, the CDR3 is TGTGCCATCAGTGAAGCGGGACCGAACACTGAAGCTTTCTTT. Protein product: CAISEAGPNTEAFF.

A few counts support this clone. The rearrangement links TRBV19 to TRBJ1-5, with 12 positions matching TRBD1. The CDR3 runs to 18 residues. J gave up 0 bases and V 5 bases, and 8 bases lay outside the gene matches. Germline CDR1 reads LNHDA; CDR2 reads SQIVND (reference sequence). The chain's CDR3 is CASSSGTGGLYSNQPQHF. The CDR3 DNA reads TGTGCCAGTAGTTCCGGGACAGGGGGCCTTTATAGCAATCAGCCCCAGCATTTT.

The chain has TRBV7-9 and TRBJ2-1, with D hard to call. Germline loops: CDR1 SEHNR, CDR2 FQNEAQ (reference sequence). This CDR3 is 12 amino acids long. Trimming removed 5 bases at V and 15 bases at J, with 17 bases between. CDR3 protein: CASSQAAPGGFF. Here the CDR3 DNA reads TGTGCCAGCAGCCAGGCAGCCCCCGGTGGGTTCTTC.

V and J are TRBV6-1 and TRBJ2-3; TRBD2 agrees at 10 bases. Germline V gives CDR1 MNHNS, CDR2 SASEGT. V lost 6 bases, J lost 1 base, and 4 bases stayed unmatched. CDR3 size: 15 residues. Written as DNA, the CDR3 is TGTGCCAGCAGAGCGGGGGGGTGGGGCACAGATACGCAGTATTTT. Translated, it gives CASRAGGWGTDTQYF.

The chain is built from TRBV27 and TRBJ1-1; D is unresolved. The V gene's germline CDR1 is MNHEY and CDR2 SMNVEV (reference sequence). The CDR3 has 14 residues. The V end was cut by 5 bases, the J end by 4 bases, with 14 bases between. CDR3 bases: TGTGCCAGCAGTCAATGGGCGTCCGGCACTGAAGCTTTCTTT. Protein: CASSQWASGTEAFF.

The table lists this clone with a count of one. J is TRBJ1-5 and V is TRBV7-9; 9 bases map to TRBD1. This CDR3 contains 16 residues. The germline CDR1 and CDR2 sequences are SEHNR and FQNEAQ (reference sequence). After removal of 0 bases from V and 2 bases from J, the junction contained 2 bases not matched to a gene. The CDR3 DNA follows: TGTGCCAGCAGCTTAGCCGGGACAGGGCGCAATCAGCCCCAGCATTTT. Translating it yields CASSLAGTGRNQPQHF. The whole variable domain, remainder taken from reference TRBV7-9 and TRBJ1-5, is DTGVSQNPRHKITKRGQNVTFRCDPISEHNRLYWYRQTLGQGPEFLTYFQNEAQLEKSRLLSDRFSAERPKGSFSTLEIQRTEQGDSAMYLCASSLAGTGRNQPQHFGDGTRLSIL.

The V gene is TRBV7-9, the J gene TRBJ2-3; TRBD1 matches at 11 bases. Germline CDR1 is SEHNR and CDR2 is FQNEAQ (reference sequence). V gave up 4 bases and J gave up 0 bases; unmatched junction bases: 9. The CDR3 is 18 amino acids. As DNA, the CDR3 is TGTGCCAGCAGCTCGGACAGGGGGCTGTCGGGGAGCACAGATACGCAGTATTTT. Its protein is CASSSDRGLSGSTDTQYF.

The chain uses TRBV19 and TRBJ2-3; a possible D gene is TRBD1 (5 bases). The germline V gene encodes CDR1 LNHDA and CDR2 SQIVND (reference sequence). The V gene lost 3 bases and the J gene lost 5 bases, with 9 bases spanning the gap. There are 13 residues in the CDR3. The CDR3 is CASSMSTGDTQYF. The DNA for the CDR3 is TGTGCCAGTAGTATGAGCACAGGAGATACGCAGTATTTT.

This clone was found once. The chain recombines TRBV6-5 with TRBJ2-7; 11 positions agree with TRBD2. J lost 3 bases, V lost 2 bases, and 3 bases had no gene match. CDR1 and CDR2 (germline): MNHEY, SVGAGI. The CDR3 consists of 15 residues. The CDR3 nucleotides are TGTGCCAGCAGTTACGTTAGCGGGGGGGTCTACGAGCAGTACTTC. The encoded protein is CASSYVSGGVYEQYF.

The J gene is TRBJ2-3, the V gene TRBV5-1; D may be TRBD1 (6 bases). V dropped 0 bases and J dropped 3 bases, with 8 bases sitting between them. The CDR3 is 14 amino acids. Germline CDR1 and CDR2: SGHRS and YFSETQ. The CDR3 DNA follows: TGCGCCAGCAGCTTGGAGAGGGGGACAGATACGCAGTATTTT. It is translated as CASSLERGTDTQYF.

The gene calls are TRBV5-1 and TRBJ2-5; possible D gene TRBD2, 5 bases. V was shortened by 6 bases and J by 2 bases, with 17 bases between the two germline ends. Germline-derived CDR1 and CDR2 are SGHRS and YFSETQ. The CDR3 contains 15 residues. The CDR3 loop is CASKRRRDLQETQYF. DNA of the CDR3: TGCGCCAGCAAGAGAAGACGGGATCTTCAAGAGACCCAGTACTTC.